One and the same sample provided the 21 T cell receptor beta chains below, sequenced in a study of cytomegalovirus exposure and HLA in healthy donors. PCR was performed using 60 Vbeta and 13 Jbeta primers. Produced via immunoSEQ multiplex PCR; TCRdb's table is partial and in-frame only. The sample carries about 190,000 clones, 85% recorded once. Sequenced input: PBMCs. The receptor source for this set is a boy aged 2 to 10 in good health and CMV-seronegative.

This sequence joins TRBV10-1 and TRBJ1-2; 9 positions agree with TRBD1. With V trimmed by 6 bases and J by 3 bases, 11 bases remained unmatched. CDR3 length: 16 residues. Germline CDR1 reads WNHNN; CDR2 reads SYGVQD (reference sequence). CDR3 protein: CASSPTLDRGDYGYTF. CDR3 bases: TGCGCCAGCAGCCCGACCCTGGACAGGGGAGACTATGGCTACACCTTC.

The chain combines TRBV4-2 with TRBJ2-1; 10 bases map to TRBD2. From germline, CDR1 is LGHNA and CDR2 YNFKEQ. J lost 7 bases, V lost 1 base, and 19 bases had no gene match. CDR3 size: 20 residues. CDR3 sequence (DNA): TGTGCCAGCAGCCAAGTGTCTAGGGTCTCTAGCGGGAGCTTTTGGAATGAGCAGTTCTTC. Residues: CASSQVSRVSSGSFWNEQFF.

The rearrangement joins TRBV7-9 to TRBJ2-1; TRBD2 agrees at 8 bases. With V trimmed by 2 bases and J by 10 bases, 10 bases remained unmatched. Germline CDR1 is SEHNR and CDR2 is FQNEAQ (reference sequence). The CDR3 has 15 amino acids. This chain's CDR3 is CASSLFSSGLEEQFF. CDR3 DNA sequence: TGTGCCAGCAGCTTATTTTCTAGCGGGCTAGAGGAGCAGTTCTTC.

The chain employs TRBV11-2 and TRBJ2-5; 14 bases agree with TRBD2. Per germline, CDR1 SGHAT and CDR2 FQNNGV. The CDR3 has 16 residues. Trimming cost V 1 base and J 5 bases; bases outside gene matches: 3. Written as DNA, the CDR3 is TGTGCCAGCAGCTTAGGACTAGCGGGGGGGCCGGAGACCCAGTACTTC. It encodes CASSLGLAGGPETQYF.

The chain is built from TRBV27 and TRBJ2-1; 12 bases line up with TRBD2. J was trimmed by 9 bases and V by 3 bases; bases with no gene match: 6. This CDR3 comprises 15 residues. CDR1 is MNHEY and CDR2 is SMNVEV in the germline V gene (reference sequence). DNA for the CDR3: TGTGCCAGCAGTTTGAGGACTAGCGGGGAGGGTGAGCAGTTCTTC. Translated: CASSLRTSGEGEQFF.

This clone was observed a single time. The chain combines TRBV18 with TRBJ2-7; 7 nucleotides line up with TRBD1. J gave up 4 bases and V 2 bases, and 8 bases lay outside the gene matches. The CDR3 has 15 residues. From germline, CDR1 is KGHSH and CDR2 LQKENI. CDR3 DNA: TGTGCCAGCTCACCAACAGTAGGGGGCGGGTACGAGCAGTACTTC. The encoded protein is CASSPTVGGGYEQYF.

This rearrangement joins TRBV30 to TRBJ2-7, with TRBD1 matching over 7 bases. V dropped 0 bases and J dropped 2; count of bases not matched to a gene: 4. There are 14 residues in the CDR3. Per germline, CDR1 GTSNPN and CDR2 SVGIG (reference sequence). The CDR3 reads CAWSVVQGAYEQYF. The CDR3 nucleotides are TGTGCCTGGAGTGTTGTCCAGGGGGCCTACGAGCAGTACTTC.

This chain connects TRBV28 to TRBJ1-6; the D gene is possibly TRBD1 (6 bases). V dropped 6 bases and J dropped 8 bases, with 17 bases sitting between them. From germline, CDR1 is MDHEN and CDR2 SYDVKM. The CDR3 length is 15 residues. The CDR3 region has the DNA TGTGCCAGCAGATGGGGTGGGGGCCAGTATTCACCCCTCCACTTT. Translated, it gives CASRWGGGQYSPLHF.

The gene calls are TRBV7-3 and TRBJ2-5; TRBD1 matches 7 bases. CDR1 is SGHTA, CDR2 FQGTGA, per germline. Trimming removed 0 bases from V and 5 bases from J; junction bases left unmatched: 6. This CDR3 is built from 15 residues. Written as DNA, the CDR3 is TGTGCCAGCAGCTTAACCCTAGGGGGCTCGGAGACCCAGTACTTC. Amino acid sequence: CASSLTLGGSETQYF.

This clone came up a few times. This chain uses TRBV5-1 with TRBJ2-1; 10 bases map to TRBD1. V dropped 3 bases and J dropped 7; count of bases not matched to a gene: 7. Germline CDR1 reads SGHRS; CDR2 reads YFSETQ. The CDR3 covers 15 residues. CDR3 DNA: TGCGCCAGCAGCTCGGGACAGGGGTATCCGAATGAGCAGTTCTTC. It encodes CASSSGQGYPNEQFF.

The CDR3 DNA is TGTGCCAGCAGCCCTTGGCTCAACCCGGGGAATGAGCAGTTCTTC. Its translation: CASSPWLNPGNEQFF. The V gene is TRBV9, the J gene TRBJ2-1; D is perhaps TRBD2 (5 bases). The ends were cut back, 4 bases at V and 7 bases at J, with 18 bases in the middle. Per the germline V gene, CDR1 is SGDLS and CDR2 is YYNGEE. The CDR3 runs 15 residues.

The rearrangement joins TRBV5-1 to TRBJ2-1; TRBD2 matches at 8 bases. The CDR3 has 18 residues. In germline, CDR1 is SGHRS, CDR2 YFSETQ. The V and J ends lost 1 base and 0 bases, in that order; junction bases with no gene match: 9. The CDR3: CASSLQPAGADSYNEQFF. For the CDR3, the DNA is TGCGCCAGCAGCTTGCAACCAGCGGGGGCCGACTCCTACAATGAGCAGTTCTTC.

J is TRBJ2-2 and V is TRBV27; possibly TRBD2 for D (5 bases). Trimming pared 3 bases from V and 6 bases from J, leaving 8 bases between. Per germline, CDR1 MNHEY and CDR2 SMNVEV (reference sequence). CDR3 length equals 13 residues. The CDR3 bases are TGTGCCAGCAGTTTGAGGGTCGCCGGGGAGCTGTTTTTT. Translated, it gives CASSLRVAGELFF.

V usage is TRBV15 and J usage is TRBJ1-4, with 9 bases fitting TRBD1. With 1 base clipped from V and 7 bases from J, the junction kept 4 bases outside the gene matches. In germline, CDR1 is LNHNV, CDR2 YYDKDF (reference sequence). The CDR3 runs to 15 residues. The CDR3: CATSRGDRDSEKLFF. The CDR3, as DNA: TGTGCCACCAGCAGAGGGGACAGGGATAGTGAAAAACTGTTTTTT.

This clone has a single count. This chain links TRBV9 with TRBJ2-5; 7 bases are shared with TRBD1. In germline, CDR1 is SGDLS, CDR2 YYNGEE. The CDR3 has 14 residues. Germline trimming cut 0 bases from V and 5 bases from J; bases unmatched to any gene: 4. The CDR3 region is CASSVVGGAETQYF. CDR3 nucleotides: TGTGCCAGCAGCGTAGTAGGGGGCGCGGAGACCCAGTACTTC.

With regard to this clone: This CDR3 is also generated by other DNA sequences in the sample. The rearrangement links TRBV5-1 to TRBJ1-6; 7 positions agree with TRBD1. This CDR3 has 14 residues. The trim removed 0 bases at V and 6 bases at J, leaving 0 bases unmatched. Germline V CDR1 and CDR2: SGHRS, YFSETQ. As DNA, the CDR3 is TGCGCCAGCAGCTTGGACAGGGGTAATTCACCCCTCCACTTT. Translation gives CASSLDRGNSPLHF.

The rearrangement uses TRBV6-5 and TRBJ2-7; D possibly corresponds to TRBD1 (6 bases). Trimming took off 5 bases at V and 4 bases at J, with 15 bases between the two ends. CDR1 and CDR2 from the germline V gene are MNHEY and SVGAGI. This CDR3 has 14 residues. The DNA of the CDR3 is TGTGCCAGCAGTCCCGGGGACATAAGTTACGAGCAGTACTTC. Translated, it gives CASSPGDISYEQYF.

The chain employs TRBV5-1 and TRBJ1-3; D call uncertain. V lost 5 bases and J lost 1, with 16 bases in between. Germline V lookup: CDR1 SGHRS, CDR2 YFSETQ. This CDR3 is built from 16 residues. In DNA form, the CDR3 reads TGCGCCAGCAGACCTTCGGGGTTGCAGTCTGGAAACACCATATATTTT. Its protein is CASRPSGLQSGNTIYF.

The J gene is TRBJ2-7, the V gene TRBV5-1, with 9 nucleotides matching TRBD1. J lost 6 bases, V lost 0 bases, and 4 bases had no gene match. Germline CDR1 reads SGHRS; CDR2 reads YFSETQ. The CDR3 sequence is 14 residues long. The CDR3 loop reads CASSLGTGDSEQYV. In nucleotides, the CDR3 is TGCGCCAGCAGCTTGGGGACAGGGGATTCCGAGCAGTACGTC.

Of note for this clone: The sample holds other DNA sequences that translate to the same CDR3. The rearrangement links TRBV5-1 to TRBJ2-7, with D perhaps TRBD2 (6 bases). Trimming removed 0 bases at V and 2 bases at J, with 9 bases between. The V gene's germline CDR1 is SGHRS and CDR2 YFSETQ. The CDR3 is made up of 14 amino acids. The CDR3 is CASSLASVTYEQYF. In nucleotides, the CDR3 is TGCGCCAGCAGCTTGGCTAGCGTTACCTACGAGCAGTACTTC.

CDR3 nucleotides: TGTGCCAGCAGTGAAAGGTTCCGGCTAGCGGGAGGGCCATTCGTCTACAATGAGCAGTTCTTC. Its protein is CASSERFRLAGGPFVYNEQFF. The chain employs TRBV2 and TRBJ2-1; TRBD2 matches 12 bases. The ends lost 2 bases at V and 3 bases at J; junction bases unmatched: 17. This CDR3 contains 21 residues. Germline values: CDR1 SNHLY, CDR2 FYNNEI.